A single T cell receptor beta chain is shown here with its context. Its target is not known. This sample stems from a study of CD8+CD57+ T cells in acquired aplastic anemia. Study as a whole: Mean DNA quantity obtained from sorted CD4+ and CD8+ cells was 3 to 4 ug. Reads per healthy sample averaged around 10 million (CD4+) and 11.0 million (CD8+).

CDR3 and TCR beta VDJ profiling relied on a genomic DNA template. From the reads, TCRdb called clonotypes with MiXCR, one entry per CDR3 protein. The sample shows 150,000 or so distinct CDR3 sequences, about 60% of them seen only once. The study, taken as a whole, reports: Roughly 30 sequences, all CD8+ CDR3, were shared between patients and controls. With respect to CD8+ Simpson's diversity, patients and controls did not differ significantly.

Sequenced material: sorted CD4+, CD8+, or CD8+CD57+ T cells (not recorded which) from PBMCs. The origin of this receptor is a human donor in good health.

The CDR3 loop is CASSEAWARVGNTIYF. For the CDR3, the DNA is TGTGCCAGCAGTGAAGCCTGGGCCAGGGTTGGAAACACCATATATTTT. This chain links TRBV6-1 with TRBJ1-3; tentatively, D is TRBD1 (5 bases). V was cut by 0 bases and J by 3 bases, with 12 bases left in between. This CDR3 comprises 16 residues. The germline gives CDR1 MNHNS, CDR2 SASEGT.